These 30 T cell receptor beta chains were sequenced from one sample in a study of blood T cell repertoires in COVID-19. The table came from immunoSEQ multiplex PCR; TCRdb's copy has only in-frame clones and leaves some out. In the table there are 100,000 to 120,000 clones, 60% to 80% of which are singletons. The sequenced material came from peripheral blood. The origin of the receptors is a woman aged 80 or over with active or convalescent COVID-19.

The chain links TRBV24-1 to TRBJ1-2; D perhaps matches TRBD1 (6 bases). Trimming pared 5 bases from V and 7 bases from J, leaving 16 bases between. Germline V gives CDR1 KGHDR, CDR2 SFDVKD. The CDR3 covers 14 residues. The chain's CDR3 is CATSARDNILGYTF. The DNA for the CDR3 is TGTGCCACCAGTGCCCGGGACAATATACTTGGCTACACCTTC.

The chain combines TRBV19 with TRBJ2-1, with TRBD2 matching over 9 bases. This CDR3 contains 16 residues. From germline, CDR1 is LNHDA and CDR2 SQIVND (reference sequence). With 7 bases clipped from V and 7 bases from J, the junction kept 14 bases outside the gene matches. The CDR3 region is CASTQSLAGRRNEQFF. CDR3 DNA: TGTGCCAGTACCCAATCCCTAGCGGGACGTCGGAATGAGCAGTTCTTC.

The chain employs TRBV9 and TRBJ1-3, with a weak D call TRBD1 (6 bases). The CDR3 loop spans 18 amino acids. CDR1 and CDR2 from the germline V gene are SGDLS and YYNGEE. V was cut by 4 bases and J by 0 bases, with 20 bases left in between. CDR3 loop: CASSSGVVGVRSGNTIYF. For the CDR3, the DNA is TGTGCCAGCAGCTCAGGGGTGGTTGGCGTACGCTCTGGAAACACCATATATTTT. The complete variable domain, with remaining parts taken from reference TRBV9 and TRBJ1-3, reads DSGVTQTPKHLITATGQRVTLRCSPRSGDLSVYWYQQSLDQGLQFLIQYYNGEERAKGNILERFSAQQFPDLHSELNLSSLELGDSALYFCASSSGVVGVRSGNTIYFGEGSWLTVV.

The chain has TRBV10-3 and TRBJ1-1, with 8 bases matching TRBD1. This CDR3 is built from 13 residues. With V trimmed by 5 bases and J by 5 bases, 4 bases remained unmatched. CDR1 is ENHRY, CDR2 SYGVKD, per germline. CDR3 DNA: TGTGCCATCAGTCAGGACAGGGAAACTGAAGCTTTCTTT. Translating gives CAISQDRETEAFF.

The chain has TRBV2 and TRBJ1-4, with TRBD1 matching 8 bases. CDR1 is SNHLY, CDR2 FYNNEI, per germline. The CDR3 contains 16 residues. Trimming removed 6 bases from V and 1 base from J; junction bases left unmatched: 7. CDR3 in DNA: TGTGCCAGCAGGACTCAGGGGGCGCGAACTAATGAAAAACTGTTTTTT. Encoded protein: CASRTQGARTNEKLFF.

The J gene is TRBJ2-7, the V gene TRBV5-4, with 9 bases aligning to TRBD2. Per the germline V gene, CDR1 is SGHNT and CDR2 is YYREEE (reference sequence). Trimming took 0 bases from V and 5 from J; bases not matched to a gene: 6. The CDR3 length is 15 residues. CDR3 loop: CASSLASREGHEQYF. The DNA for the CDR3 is TGTGCCAGCAGCTTGGCCTCGCGGGAGGGCCACGAGCAGTACTTC. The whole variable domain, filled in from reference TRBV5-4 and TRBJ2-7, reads ETGVTQSPTHLIKTRGQQVTLRCSSQSGHNTVSWYQQALGQGPQFIFQYYREEENGRGNFPPRFSGLQFPNYSSELNVNALELDDSALYLCASSLASREGHEQYFGPGTRLTVT.

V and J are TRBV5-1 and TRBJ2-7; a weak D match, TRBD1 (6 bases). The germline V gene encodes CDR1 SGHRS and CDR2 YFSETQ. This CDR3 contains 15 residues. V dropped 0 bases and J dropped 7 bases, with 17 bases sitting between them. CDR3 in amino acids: CASSLVGQRLEEQYF. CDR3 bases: TGCGCCAGCAGCTTGGTAGGACAGAGGTTGGAGGAGCAGTACTTC.

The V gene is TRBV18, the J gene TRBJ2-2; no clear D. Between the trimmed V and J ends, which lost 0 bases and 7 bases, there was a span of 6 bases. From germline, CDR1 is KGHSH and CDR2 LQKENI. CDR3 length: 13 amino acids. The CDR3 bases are TGTGCCAGCTCACCACCGGCTGTCGGGGAGCTGTTTTTT. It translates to CASSPPAVGELFF.

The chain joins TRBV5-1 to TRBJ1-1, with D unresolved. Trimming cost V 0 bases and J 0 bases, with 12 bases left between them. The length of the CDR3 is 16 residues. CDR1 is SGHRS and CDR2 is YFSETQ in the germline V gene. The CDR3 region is CASSLEGGLLNTEAFF. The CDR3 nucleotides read TGCGCCAGCAGCTTGGAGGGAGGGCTCCTGAACACTGAAGCTTTCTTT.

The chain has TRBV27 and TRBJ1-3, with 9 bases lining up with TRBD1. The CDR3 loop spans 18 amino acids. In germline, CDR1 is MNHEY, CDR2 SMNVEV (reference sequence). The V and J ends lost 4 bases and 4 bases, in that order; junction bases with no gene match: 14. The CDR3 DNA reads TGTGCCAGCAGTTCATCCGCGCGGGACAGGGTATCAGGAAACACCATATATTTT. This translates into CASSSSARDRVSGNTIYF.

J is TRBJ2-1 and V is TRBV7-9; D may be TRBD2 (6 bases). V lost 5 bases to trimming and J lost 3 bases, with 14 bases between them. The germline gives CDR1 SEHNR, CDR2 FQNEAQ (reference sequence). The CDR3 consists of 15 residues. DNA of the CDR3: TGTGCCAGCAGCCCTCCGGGACTGTTCTACAATGAGCAGTTCTTC. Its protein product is CASSPPGLFYNEQFF.

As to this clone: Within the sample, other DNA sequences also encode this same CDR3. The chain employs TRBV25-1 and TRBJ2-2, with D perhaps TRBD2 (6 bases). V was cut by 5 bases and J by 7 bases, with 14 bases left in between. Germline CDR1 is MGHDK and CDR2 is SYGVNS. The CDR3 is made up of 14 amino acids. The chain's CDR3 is CASSLRTGVGELFF. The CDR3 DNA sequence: TGTGCCAGCAGTTTGAGGACGGGGGTCGGGGAGCTGTTTTTT.

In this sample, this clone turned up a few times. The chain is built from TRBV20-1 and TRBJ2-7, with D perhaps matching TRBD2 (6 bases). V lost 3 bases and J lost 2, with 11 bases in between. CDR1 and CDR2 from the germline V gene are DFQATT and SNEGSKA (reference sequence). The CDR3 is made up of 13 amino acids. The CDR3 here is CSASIGSPYEQYF. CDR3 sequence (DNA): TGCAGTGCTAGTATCGGGAGTCCCTACGAGCAGTACTTC.

This CDR3 is CASRNLAGRHYNEQFF. CDR3 nucleotide sequence: TGTGCCAGCAGAAACCTAGCGGGCCGTCACTACAATGAGCAGTTCTTC. The genes are TRBV28 and TRBJ2-1, with 8 bases aligning to TRBD2. Germline-derived CDR1 and CDR2 are MDHEN and SYDVKM. CDR3 length: 16 amino acids. V was pared by 6 bases and J by 3 bases, with 10 bases of the junction left unmatched.

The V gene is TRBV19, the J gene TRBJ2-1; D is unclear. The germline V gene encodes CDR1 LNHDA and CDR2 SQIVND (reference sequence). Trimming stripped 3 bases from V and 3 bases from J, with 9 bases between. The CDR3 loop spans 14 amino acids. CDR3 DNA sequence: TGTGCCAGTAGTATTGCTACCTACTACAATGAGCAGTTCTTC. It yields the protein CASSIATYYNEQFF.

CDR3 protein: CASSFPGTEAFF. Here the CDR3 DNA reads TGTGCCAGCAGCTTTCCGGGCACTGAAGCTTTCTTT. The rearrangement uses TRBV7-9 and TRBJ1-1; the D is unclear. The ends were cut back, 3 bases at V and 4 bases at J, with 6 bases in the middle. CDR1 and CDR2 (germline): SEHNR, FQNEAQ (reference sequence). The CDR3 has 12 residues.

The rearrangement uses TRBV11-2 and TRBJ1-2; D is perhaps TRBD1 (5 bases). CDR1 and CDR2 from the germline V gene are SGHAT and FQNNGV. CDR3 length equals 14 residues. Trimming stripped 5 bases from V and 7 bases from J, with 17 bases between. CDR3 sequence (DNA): TGTGCCAGCAGCCCACGGACGTGGGGCGGTGGCTACACCTTC. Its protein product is CASSPRTWGGGYTF.

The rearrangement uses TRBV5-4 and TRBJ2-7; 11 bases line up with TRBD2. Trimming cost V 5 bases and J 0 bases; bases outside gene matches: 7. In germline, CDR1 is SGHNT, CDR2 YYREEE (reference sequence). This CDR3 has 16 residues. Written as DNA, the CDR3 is TGTGCCAGCAGGCGGACTAGCGGGCGGAGCTCCTACGAGCAGTACTTC. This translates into CASRRTSGRSSYEQYF. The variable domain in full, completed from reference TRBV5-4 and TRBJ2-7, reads ETGVTQSPTHLIKTRGQQVTLRCSSQSGHNTVSWYQQALGQGPQFIFQYYREEENGRGNFPPRFSGLQFPNYSSELNVNALELDDSALYLCASRRTSGRSSYEQYFGPGTRLTVT.

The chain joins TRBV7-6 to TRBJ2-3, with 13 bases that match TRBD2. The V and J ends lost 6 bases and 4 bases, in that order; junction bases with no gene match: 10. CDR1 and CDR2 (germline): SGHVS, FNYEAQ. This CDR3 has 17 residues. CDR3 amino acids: CASSRLAGGQRADTQYF. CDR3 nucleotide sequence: TGTGCCAGCAGTAGACTAGCGGGAGGCCAAAGGGCAGATACGCAGTATTTT.

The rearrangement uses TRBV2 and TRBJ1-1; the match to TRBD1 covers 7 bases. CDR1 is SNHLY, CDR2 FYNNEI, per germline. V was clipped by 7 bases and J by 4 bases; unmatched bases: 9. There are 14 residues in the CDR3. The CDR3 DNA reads TGTGCCAGCAACCGAGACAGGGAGGCCACTGAAGCTTTCTTT. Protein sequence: CASNRDREATEAFF.

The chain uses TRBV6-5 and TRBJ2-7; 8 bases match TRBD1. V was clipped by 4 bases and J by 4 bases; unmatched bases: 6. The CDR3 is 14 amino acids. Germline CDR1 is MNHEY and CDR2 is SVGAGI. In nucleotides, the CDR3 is TGTGCCAGCAGTTCTCGAGACAGGGGTTACGAGCAGTACTTC. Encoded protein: CASSSRDRGYEQYF.

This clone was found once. CDR3 nucleotides: TGTGCCAGCAGTTTTTCCGGGACTCGGCAGTACTTC. It is translated as CASSFSGTRQYF. The chain links TRBV12-3 or TRBV12-4 to TRBJ2-7; weak D call: TRBD2 (6 bases). V shed 3 bases and J shed 9 bases, with 12 bases lying between them. The CDR3 is 12 amino acids.

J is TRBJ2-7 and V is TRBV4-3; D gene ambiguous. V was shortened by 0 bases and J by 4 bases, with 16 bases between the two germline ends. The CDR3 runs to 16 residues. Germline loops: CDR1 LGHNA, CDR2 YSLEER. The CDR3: CASSQDLGAKKYEQYF. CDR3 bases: TGCGCCAGCAGCCAAGATCTCGGAGCCAAAAAGTACGAGCAGTACTTC.

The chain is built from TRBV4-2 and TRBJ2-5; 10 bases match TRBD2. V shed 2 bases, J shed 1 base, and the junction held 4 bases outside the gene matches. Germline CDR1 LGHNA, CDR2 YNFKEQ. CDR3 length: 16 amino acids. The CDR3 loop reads CASSQTSGIFQETQYF. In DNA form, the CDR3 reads TGTGCCAGCAGCCAAACTAGCGGGATCTTCCAAGAGACCCAGTACTTC.

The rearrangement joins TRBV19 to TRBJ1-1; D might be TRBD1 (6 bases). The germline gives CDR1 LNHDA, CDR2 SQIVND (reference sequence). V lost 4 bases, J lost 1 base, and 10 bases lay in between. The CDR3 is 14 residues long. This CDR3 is CASSKGGWNTEAFF. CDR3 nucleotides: TGTGCCAGTAGTAAAGGGGGATGGAACACTGAAGCTTTCTTT. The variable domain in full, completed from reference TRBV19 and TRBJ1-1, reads DGGITQSPKYLFRKEGQNVTLSCEQNLNHDAMYWYRQDPGQGLRLIYYSQIVNDFQKGDIAEGYSVSREKKESFPLTVTSAQKNPTAFYLCASSKGGWNTEAFFGQGTRLTVV.

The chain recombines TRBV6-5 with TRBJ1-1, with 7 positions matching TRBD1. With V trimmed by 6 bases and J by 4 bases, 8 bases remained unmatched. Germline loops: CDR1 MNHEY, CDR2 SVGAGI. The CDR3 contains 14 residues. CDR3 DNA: TGTGCCAGCAGAAGGACAAACAGGGGCACTGAAGCTTTCTTT. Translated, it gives CASRRTNRGTEAFF.

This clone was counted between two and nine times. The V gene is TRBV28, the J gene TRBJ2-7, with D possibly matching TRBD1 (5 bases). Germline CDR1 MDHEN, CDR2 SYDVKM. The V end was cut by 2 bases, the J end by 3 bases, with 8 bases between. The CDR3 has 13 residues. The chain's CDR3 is CASSLRTLYEQYF. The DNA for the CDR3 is TGTGCCAGCAGTTTACGGACACTCTACGAGCAGTACTTC.

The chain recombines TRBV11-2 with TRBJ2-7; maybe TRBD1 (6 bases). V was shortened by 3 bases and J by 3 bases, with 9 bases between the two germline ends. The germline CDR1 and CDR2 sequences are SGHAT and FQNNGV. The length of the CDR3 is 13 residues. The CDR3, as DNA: TGTGCCAGCAGCTTTGGGACAAACTACGAGCAGTACTTC. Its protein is CASSFGTNYEQYF.

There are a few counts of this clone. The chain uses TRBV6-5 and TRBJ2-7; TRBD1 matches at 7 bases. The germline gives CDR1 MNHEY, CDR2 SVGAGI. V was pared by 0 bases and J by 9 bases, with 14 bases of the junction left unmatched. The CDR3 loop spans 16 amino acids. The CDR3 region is CASSYSGTVSLDGQYF. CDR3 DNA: TGTGCCAGCAGTTACTCGGGGACAGTTTCCCTGGATGGGCAGTACTTC.

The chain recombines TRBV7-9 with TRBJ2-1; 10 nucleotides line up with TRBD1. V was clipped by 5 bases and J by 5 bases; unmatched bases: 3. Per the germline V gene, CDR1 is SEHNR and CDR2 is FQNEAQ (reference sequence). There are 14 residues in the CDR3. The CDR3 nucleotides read TGTGCCAGCAGCCCCGGGACAGGGGACAATGAGCAGTTCTTC. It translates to CASSPGTGDNEQFF.